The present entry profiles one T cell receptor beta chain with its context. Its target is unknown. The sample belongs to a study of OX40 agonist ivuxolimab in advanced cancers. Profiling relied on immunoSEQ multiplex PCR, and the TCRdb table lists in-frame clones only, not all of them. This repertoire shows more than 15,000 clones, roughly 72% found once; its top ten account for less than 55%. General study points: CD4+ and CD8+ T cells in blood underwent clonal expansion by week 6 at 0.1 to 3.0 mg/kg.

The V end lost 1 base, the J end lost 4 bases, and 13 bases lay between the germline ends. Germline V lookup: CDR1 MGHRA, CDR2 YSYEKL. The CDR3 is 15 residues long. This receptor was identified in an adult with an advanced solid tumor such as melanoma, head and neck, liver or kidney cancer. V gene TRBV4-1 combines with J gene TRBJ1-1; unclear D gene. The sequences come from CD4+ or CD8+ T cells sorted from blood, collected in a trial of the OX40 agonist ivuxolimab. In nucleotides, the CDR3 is TGCGCCAGCAGCCAAGCTCTCGGCGCAAGCACTGAAGCTTTCTTT. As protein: CASSQALGASTEAFF.